This TCR beta chain emerged from a study of post-analysis software for immune sequencing data. Study results and caveats: TRBV segments more frequent in patients than in controls numbered about five and included TRBV5-6, TRBV5-1 and TRBV20-1. Normalized Chao1 diversity in multiple sclerosis patients fell significantly below that of controls.

Carried by the TCR beta cDNA libraries were unique molecular identifiers. TCRdb ran MiXCR on the PCR reads and lists one entry per CDR3 protein. Seen here are roughly 400,000 distinct CDR3 sequences, 30% to 40% observed once, and the top ten hold approximately 7.1%. A note on this clonotype: Its cognate antigen is unknown.

V lost 2 bases, J lost 1 base, and 6 bases lay in between. The CDR3 runs to 12 residues. The germline V gene encodes CDR1 SQVTM and CDR2 ANQGSEA. This clonotype was obtained from a girl aged 2-10 years with multiple sclerosis. This chain connects TRBV29-1 to TRBJ2-7; D unclear. Input material: blood. CDR3 coding DNA: TGCAGCGTTGAATCTGGTTCCTACGAGCAGTACTTC. It specifies CSVESGSYEQYF.